This entry concerns a single T cell receptor beta chain. Its antigen is undetermined. After isolation, RNA underwent reverse transcription to generate cDNA as the sequencing template. Method: immunoSEQ multiplex PCR; TCRdb's copy keeps in-frame clones and lacks some. The sample contains 150,000 to 200,000 clones, 40% to 65% of which appear only once. The data stem from a study of CD8+ T cells in alopecia areata. For the study at large: Severity scores in treated patients reflected the percentage of scalp affected. Study-wide findings and caveats: Tofacitinib significantly decreased scalp clonality and expanded CD8+ clones among top 100. A single nonresponder leaves the baseline CD8+ expansion link to response uncertain.

Treatment reported: oral pan-JAK inhibitor, 5-10 mg twice daily. From PBMCs, CD4+ and CD8+ T cells were sorted. Sequencing was performed on CD8+ T cells sorted from blood, taken at week 24, from a patient treated with tofacitinib. The receptor was derived from a human donor with alopecia areata.

CDR3 loop: CASSQKQGGELFF. For the CDR3, the DNA is TGCGCCAGCAGCCAAAAGCAAGGCGGGGAGCTGTTTTTT. The chain recombines TRBV4-3 with TRBJ2-2; D is unclear. The CDR3 spans 13 residues. Trimming pared 2 bases from V and 7 bases from J, leaving 8 bases between. Germline CDR1 and CDR2: LGHNA and YSLEER.